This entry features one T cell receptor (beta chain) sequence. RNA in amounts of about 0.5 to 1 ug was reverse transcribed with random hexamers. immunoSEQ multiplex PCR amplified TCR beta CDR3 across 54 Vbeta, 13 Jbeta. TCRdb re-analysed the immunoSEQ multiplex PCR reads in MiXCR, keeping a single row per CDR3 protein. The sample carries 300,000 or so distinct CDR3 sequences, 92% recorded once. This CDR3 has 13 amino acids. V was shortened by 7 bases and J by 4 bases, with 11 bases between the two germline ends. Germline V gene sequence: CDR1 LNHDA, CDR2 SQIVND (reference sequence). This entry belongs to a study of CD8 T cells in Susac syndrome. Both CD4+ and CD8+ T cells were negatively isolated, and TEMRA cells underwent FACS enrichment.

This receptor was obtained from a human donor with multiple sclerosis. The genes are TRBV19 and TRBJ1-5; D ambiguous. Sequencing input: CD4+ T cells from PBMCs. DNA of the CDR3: TGTGCCAGTATGCGACATGTAAATCAGCCCCAGCATTTT. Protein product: CASMRHVNQPQHF.